This TCR beta chain was sequenced in a study of cytomegalovirus exposure and HLA in healthy donors. Study-level findings and limits: Cytomegalovirus status was reportedly diagnosed by the classifier with high specificity and sensitivity. First-cohort TCR clusters were later found to tend to co-occur in the approximately 120 validation repertoires.

This clone was seen just once. Its antigen is unidentified. Per the germline V gene, CDR1 is KGHSH and CDR2 is LQKENI. The length of the CDR3 is 16 residues. V was pared by 6 bases and J by 0 bases, with 5 bases of the junction left unmatched. Using immunoSEQ multiplex PCR, the repertoire was profiled, and TCRdb retains in-frame clones only, with some absent. This table has some 150,000 clones, over 90% appearing once. The clonotype originates from a man younger than 35 in good health and CMV-seropositive. The sequenced material came from PBMCs. The V gene is TRBV18, the J gene TRBJ2-3, with 11 bases identical to TRBD2. For the CDR3, the DNA is TGTGCCAGCTCCTTATGGACTAGCGGGAGCACAGATACGCAGTATTTT. Protein: CASSLWTSGSTDTQYF.